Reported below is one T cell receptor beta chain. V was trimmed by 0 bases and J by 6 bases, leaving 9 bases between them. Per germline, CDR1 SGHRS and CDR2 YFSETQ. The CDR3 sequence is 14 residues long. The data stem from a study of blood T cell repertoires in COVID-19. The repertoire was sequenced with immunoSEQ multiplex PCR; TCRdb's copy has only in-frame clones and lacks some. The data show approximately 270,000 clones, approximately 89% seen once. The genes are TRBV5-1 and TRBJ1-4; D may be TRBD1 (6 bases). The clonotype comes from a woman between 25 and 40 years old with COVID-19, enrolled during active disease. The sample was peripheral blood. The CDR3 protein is CASSLDRDHEKLFF. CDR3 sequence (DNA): TGCGCCAGCAGCTTGGACAGGGACCATGAAAAACTGTTTTTT.